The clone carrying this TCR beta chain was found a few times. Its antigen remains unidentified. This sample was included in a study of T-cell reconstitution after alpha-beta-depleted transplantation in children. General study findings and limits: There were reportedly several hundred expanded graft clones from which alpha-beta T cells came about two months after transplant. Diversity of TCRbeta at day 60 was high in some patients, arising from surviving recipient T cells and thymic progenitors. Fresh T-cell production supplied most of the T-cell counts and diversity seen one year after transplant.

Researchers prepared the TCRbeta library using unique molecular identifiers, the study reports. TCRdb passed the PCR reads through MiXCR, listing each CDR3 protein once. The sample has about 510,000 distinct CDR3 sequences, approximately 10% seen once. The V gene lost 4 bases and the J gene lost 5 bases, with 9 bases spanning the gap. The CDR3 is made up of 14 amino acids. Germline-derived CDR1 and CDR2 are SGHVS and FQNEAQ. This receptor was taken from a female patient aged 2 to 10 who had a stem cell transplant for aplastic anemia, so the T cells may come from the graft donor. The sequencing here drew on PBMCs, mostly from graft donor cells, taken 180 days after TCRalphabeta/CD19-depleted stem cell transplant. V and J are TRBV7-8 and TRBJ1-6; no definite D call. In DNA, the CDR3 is TGTGCCAGCAGCTCGAGCGGGAATAATTCACCCCTCCACTTT. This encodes CASSSSGNNSPLHF.